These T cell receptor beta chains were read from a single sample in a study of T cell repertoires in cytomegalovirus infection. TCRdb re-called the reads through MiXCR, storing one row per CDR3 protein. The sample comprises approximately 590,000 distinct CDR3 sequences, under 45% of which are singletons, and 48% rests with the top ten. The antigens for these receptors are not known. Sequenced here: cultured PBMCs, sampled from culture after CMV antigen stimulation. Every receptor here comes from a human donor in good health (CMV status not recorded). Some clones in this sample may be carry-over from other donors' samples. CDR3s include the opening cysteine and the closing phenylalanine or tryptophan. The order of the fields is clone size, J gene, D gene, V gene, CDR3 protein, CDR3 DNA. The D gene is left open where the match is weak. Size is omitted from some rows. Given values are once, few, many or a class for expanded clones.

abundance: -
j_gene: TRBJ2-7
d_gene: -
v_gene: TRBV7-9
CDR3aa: CASSTVMSRERRYEQYF
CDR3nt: TGTGCCAGCAGCACAGTAATGTCGAGAGAACGACGCTACGAGCAGTACTTC

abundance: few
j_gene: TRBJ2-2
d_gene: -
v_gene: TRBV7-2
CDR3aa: CACDRTRTGELFF
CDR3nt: TGTGCCTGTGATCGGACTCGCACCGGGGAGCTGTTTTTT

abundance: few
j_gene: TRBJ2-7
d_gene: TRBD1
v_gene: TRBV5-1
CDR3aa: CASTTGTGAREQYF
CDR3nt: TGCGCCAGCACGACCGGGACAGGGGCTAGGGAGCAGTACTTC

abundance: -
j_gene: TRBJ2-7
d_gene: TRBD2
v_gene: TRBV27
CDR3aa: CASSPLGLARYEQYF
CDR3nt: TGTGCCAGCAGTCCGCTTGGACTAGCCCGTTACGAGCAGTACTTC

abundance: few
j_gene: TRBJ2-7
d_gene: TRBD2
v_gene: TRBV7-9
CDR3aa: CASSRMSGRLRSYEQYF
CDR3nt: TGTGCCAGCAGCCGAATGAGCGGGAGGCTCAGGTCCTACGAGCAGTACTTC

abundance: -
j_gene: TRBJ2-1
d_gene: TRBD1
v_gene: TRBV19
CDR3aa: CASSMTGGHTYNEQFF
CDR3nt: TGTGCCAGTAGTATGACAGGGGGCCACACCTACAATGAGCAGTTCTTC

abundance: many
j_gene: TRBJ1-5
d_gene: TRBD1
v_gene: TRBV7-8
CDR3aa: CASSLGGTGVGQPQHF
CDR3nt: TGTGCCAGCAGCTTAGGGGGTACAGGGGTCGGTCAGCCCCAGCATTTT

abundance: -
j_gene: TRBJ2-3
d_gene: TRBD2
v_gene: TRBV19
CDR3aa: CASSMGKASGSRTDTQYF
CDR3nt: TGTGCCAGTAGTATGGGAAAGGCGAGCGGGAGTCGAACAGATACGCAGTATTTT

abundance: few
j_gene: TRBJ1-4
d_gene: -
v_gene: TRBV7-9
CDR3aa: CASSPGGRDEKLFF
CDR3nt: TGTGCCAGCAGCCCCGGAGGGCGGGATGAAAAACTGTTTTTT

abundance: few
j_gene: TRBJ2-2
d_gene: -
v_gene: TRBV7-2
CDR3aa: CASSLYGAGTGELFF
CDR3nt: TGTGCCAGCAGCTTATACGGAGCGGGCACCGGGGAGCTGTTTTTT

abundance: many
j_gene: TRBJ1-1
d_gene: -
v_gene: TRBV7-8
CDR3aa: CASSSGWNTEAFF
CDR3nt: TGTGCCAGCAGCTCCGGGTGGAACACTGAAGCTTTCTTT

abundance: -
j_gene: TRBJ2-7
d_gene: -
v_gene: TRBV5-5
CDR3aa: CASSLRPTGEQYF
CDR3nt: TGTGCCAGCAGCTTACGCCCCACCGGCGAGCAGTACTTC

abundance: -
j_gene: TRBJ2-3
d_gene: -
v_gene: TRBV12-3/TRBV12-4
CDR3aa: CASSSNREEDTQYF
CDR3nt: TGTGCCAGCAGTTCCAACAGGGAGGAGGATACGCAGTATTTT

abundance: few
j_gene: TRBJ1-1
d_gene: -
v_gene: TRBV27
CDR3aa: CASSPGPTGYTEAFF
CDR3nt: TGTGCCAGCAGTCCGGGTCCTACAGGGTACACTGAAGCTTTCTTT

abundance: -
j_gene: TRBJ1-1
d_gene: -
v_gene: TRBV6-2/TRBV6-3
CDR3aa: CASSYAPGEAFF
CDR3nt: TGTGCCAGCAGTTATGCCCCGGGTGAAGCTTTCTTT

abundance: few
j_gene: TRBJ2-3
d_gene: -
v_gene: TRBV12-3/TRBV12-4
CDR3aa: CASSSRQKGDTQYF
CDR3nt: TGTGCCAGCAGTTCCCGCCAAAAGGGAGATACGCAGTATTTT

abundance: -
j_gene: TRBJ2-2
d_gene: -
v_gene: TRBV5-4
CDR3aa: CASSRGQDTGELFF
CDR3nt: TGTGCCAGCAGCCGCGGACAAGACACCGGGGAGCTGTTTTTT

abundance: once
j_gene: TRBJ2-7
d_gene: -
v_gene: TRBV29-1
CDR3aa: CSVGRLGVASYEQYF
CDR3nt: TGCAGCGTTGGGCGACTTGGGGTGGCGTCCTACGAGCAGTACTTC

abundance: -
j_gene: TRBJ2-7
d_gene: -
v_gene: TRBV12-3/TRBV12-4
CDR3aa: CASSSQGHEQYF
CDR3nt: TGTGCCAGCAGTTCACAGGGACACGAGCAGTACTTC

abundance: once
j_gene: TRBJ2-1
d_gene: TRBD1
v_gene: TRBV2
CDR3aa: CASSEEGVAGGNEQFF
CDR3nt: TGTGCCAGCAGTGAAGAGGGGGTTGCAGGGGGCAATGAGCAGTTCTTC

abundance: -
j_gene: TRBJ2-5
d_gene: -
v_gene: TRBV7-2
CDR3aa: CASSWTRTETQYF
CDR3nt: TGTGCCAGCAGCTGGACCCGGACCGAGACCCAGTACTTC

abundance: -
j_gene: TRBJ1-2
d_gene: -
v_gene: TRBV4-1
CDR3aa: CASSHPGPANYGYTF
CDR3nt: TGCGCCAGCAGCCATCCTGGACCAGCTAACTATGGCTACACCTTC

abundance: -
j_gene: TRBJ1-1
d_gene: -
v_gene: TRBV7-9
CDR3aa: CASSLGTTEAFF
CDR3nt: TGTGCCAGCAGCCTAGGGACAACAGAAGCTTTCTTT

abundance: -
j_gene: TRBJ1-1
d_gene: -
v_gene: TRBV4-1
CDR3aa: CASSQAARPTEAFF
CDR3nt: TGCGCCAGCAGCCAAGCCGCTCGGCCCACTGAAGCTTTCTTT

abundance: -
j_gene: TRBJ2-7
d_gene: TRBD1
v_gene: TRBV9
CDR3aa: CASSVDLGTGSEQYF
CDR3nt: TGTGCCAGCAGCGTAGACCTCGGGACAGGCAGCGAGCAGTACTTC

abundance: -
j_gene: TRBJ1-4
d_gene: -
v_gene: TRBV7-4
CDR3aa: CASSLGRIPNEKLFF
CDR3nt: TGTGCCAGCAGCTTAGGAAGGATACCAAATGAAAAACTGTTTTTT

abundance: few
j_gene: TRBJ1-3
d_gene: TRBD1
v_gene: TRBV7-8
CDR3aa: CASKPGQDSGNTIYF
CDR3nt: TGTGCCAGCAAACCAGGACAGGACTCTGGAAACACCATATATTTT

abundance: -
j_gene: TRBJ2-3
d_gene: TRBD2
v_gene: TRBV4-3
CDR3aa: CASSQSLAGVGTDTQYF
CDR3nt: TGCGCCAGCAGCCAATCCCTAGCGGGAGTAGGTACAGATACGCAGTATTTT